A single sample is the source of the 9 T cell receptor beta chains below, sequenced in a study of blood T cells in healthy people across ages. A J-beta primer mix and a sample-barcoded 5' primer were used in a second PCR of roughly 6 to 11 cycles. TCRdb fed the 5' RACE reads into MiXCR, producing one record per CDR3 protein. The table shows about 750,000 distinct CDR3 sequences, with approximately 55% occurring only once. The sample was blood. The receptors shown here come from an older man in good health.

For the CDR3, the DNA is TGTGCCAGCAGCTCCTACGGCCACAATGAGCAGTTCTTC. Encoded protein: CASSSYGHNEQFF. The chain couples TRBV12-3 or TRBV12-4 to TRBJ2-1; D unresolved. The CDR3 length is 13 residues. V lost 6 bases and J lost 5, with 11 bases in between.

This clonotype came up a few times. The junction differs from germline at one of its ends, possibly a read error. In DNA, the CDR3 is TGCGCCAGCAGCCAAGAGACTAGCGGGAGATCCTACGAGCAGTACTTC. Protein sequence: CASSQETSGRSYEQYF. The V and J genes are TRBV4-2 and TRBJ2-7; 12 bases fit TRBD2. CDR1 is LGHNA, CDR2 YNFKEQ, per germline. CDR3 length: 16 amino acids.

This chain joins TRBV20-1 and TRBJ2-1; no reliable D call. CDR1 is DFQATT and CDR2 is SNEGSKA in the germline V gene (reference sequence). The V gene lost 6 bases and the J gene lost 10 bases, with 25 bases spanning the gap. This CDR3 is built from 15 residues. DNA of the CDR3: TGCAGTGCGCCCCTGGAGAGCCCCCTAACCTACGAGCAGTTCTTC. It translates to CSAPLESPLTYEQFF.

CDR3 bases: TGTGCCAGCAGTTTAAGGCAGCAATATGGCTACACCTTC. Its translation: CASSLRQQYGYTF. The chain employs TRBV12-3 or TRBV12-4 and TRBJ1-2; D gene unclear. Trimming removed 2 bases at V and 5 bases at J, with 9 bases between. This CDR3 is built from 13 residues.

The rearrangement joins TRBV29-1 to TRBJ1-4, with 9 bases aligning to TRBD1. V lost 3 bases and J lost 7; bases outside the gene matches: 6. This CDR3 contains 14 residues. The V gene's germline CDR1 is SQVTM and CDR2 ANQGSEA. The CDR3 protein is CSVDPGQGGEKLFF. CDR3 bases: TGCAGCGTTGACCCGGGACAGGGAGGTGAAAAACTGTTTTTT. The full variable domain, in which reference TRBV29-1 and TRBJ1-4 provide the parts outside the CDR3, is SAVISQKPSRDICQRGTSLTIQCQVDSQVTMMFWYRQQPGQSLTLIATANQGSEATYESGFVIDKFPISRPNLTFSTLTVSNMSPEDSSIYLCSVDPGQGGEKLFFGSGTQLSVL.

The V call is TRBV5-1, the J call TRBJ2-1; a possible D gene is TRBD2 (6 bases). This CDR3 is 14 amino acids long. Trimming left V 6 bases short and J 5 bases short, with 15 bases between. In germline, CDR1 is SGHRS, CDR2 YFSETQ. This chain's CDR3 is CASTRDGGHNEQFF. The CDR3 nucleotides read TGCGCCAGCACCCGAGACGGGGGACACAATGAGCAGTTCTTC.

The chain combines TRBV11-2 with TRBJ1-6; no clear D gene. The length of the CDR3 is 15 residues. The V and J ends lost 5 bases and 4 bases respectively, with 12 bases between them. Germline lookup yields CDR1 SGHAT and CDR2 FQNNGV. In nucleotides, the CDR3 is TGTGCCAGCAGCATGGGTGCAGCTTATAATTCACCCCTCCACTTT. It encodes CASSMGAAYNSPLHF. Full variable domain (outside the CDR3, taken from reference TRBV11-2 and TRBJ1-6): EAGVAQSPRYKIIEKRQSVAFWCNPISGHATLYWYQQILGQGPKLLIQFQNNGVVDDSQLPKDRFSAERLKGVDSTLKIQPAKLEDSAVYLCASSMGAAYNSPLHFGNGTRLTVT.

In nucleotides, the CDR3 is TGCAGTGCCTACAGCGGGAGGCTGTTCTTC. This translates into CSAYSGRLFF. This chain joins TRBV20-1 and TRBJ2-1, with 9 bases matching TRBD2. Trimming cost V 6 bases and J 15 bases; bases outside gene matches: 6. CDR1 and CDR2 from the germline V gene are DFQATT and SNEGSKA (reference sequence). This CDR3 has 10 amino acids.

The table lists this clonotype with a few counts. This sequence joins TRBV4-2 and TRBJ2-3; a weak D match, TRBD2 (6 bases). Germline loops: CDR1 LGHNA, CDR2 YNFKEQ. Trimming cost V 0 bases and J 1 base, with 11 bases left between them. CDR3 length equals 16 residues. CDR3 in amino acids: CASSQEVKRGTDTQYF. Here the CDR3 DNA reads TGTGCCAGCAGCCAAGAGGTCAAGCGGGGCACAGATACGCAGTATTTT.